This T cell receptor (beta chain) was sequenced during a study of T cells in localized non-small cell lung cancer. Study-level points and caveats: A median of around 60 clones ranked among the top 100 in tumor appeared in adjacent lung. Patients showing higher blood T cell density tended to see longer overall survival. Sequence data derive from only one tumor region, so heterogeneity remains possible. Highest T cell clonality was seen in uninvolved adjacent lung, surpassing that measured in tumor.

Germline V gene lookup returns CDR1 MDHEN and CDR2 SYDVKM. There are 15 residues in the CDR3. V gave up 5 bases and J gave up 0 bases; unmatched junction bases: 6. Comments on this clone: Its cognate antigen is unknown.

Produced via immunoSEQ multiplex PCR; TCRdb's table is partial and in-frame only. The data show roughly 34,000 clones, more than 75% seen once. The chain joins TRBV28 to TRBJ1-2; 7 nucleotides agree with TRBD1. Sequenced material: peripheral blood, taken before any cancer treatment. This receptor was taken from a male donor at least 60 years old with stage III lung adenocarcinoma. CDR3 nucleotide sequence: TGTGCCAGCAGTAGAACAGGGGTTTCTAACTATGGCTACACCTTC. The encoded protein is CASSRTGVSNYGYTF.